This TCR beta chain came from a study of blood T cells in healthy people across ages. The donors, all healthy, were Caucasians living in Russia, aged about 6 to 95. Germline CDR1 and CDR2: DFQATT and SNEGSKA (reference sequence). With V trimmed by 6 bases and J by 2 bases, 9 bases remained unmatched. The CDR3 loop spans 15 amino acids. Study-level points and caveats: PBMCs went unsorted, and a conclusive naive versus antigen-experienced comparison was therefore prevented.

Then a second PCR, running about 6 to 12 cycles, was carried out with a sample-barcoded 5' primer and a J-beta primer mix. Tags on each cDNA molecule came from a template-switch adaptor with 12 random nucleotides. TCRdb processed the 5' RACE reads anew with MiXCR; each CDR3 protein has one entry. The repertoire holds approximately 700,000 distinct CDR3 sequences, with roughly 32% as singletons. Concerning this clonotype: Its antigen is currently unknown. Since a much larger clone is just one base distant, this may be a read error.

V usage is TRBV20-1 and J usage is TRBJ2-3; TRBD2 matches at 9 bases. Sequencing was done on a sample of blood. The sequence was collected from a woman older than 75 in good health. In DNA, the CDR3 is TGCAGTGCCGGACCAGCGGGGGGAACCACAGATACGCAGTATTTT. It yields the protein CSAGPAGGTTDTQYF.